The T cell receptor (beta chain) under discussion was sequenced for a study of PD-L1 blockade in urothelial cancer. With V trimmed by 6 bases and J by 2 bases, 4 bases remained unmatched. The CDR3 loop spans 14 amino acids. From germline, CDR1 is SQVTM and CDR2 ANQGSEA. The data were produced by immunoSEQ multiplex PCR, yet TCRdb's version contains in-frame clones alone and is incomplete. Altogether fewer than 90,000 clones are present, around 90% being singletons, with the ten largest covering approximately 0.89%. Time point denoted: peripheral blood 6 weeks after treatment start. A total of 1 to 8 samples per patient were collected pretreatment and on-treatment. This clone was detected once.

This sequence originates from a woman older than 75 with urothelial cancer. This sample comprised PBMCs, obtained around atezolizumab (anti-PD-L1) treatment. The chain uses TRBV29-1 and TRBJ1-3, with 10 bases that match TRBD1. CDR3 protein: CSVTGTGAGNTIYF. CDR3 DNA: TGCAGCGTGACCGGGACAGGGGCTGGAAACACCATATATTTT.